The subject of this entry is one TCR beta chain. Its antigen remains unidentified. The CDR3 contains 15 residues. Germline values: CDR1 MGHRA, CDR2 YSYEKL. V was clipped by 6 bases and J by 4 bases, with 17 bases between them. This sample was included in a study of cytomegalovirus exposure and HLA in healthy donors. Study-wide points: Segments of the TCR beta V type were, in most cases, productive about 87% or about 30% of the time in an earlier analysis. A cluster of highly shared sequence variants was likely a sequencing artifact.

PCR amplification relied on 60 Vbeta primers (plus 13 Jbeta primers). Sequenced by immunoSEQ multiplex PCR; TCRdb stores in-frame clones only, minus some. The sample lists about 37,000 clones, over 70% seen once, with 6.3% in the top ten. Healthy bone marrow donors made up the donor group. This chain connects TRBV4-1 to TRBJ2-3; tentatively, D is TRBD1 (7 bases). This TCR derives from a man younger than 40 in good health and CMV-seronegative. Material for sequencing was PBMCs. This chain's CDR3 is CASRLIGGGSDTQYF. CDR3 DNA: TGCGCCAGCAGGCTCATAGGAGGGGGCTCAGATACGCAGTATTTT.